These T cell receptor beta chains were read from a single sample in a study of T cell responses to AZD1222 COVID-19 vaccine. Only in-frame clones appear in the TCRdb table, and some are missing; sequencing was by immunoSEQ multiplex PCR. The sample carries some 120,000 clones, 90% recorded once. This specimen was peripheral blood, taken on day 0 of AZD1222 vaccination. The receptors stem from an adult in good health. CDR3s include the opening cysteine and the closing phenylalanine or tryptophan. D genes are given only for firm matches. Clone size is not always given. Where it is, it says once, few, many or a class for expanded clones.

TRBV30	TRBJ1-3	TRBD1	NA	CAWSGTGTGNTIYF	TGTGCCTGGTCCGGGACAGGGACTGGAAACACCATATATTTT
TRBV19	TRBJ1-2	TRBD1	NA	CASSSTGVEGYTF	TGTGCCAGTAGTTCTACAGGGGTTGAGGGCTACACCTTC
TRBV3-1/TRBV3-2	TRBJ1-2	TRBD1	NA	CASSRGDSLLGYTF	TGTGCCAGCAGCCGGGGGGACAGCCTCTTAGGCTACACCTTC
TRBV18	TRBJ1-1	TRBD1	NA	CASSPQGRGIITEAFF	TGTGCCAGCTCACCACAGGGCAGGGGGATTATTACTGAAGCTTTCTTT
TRBV5-4	TRBJ1-2	TRBD1	NA	CASSITGQMIYGYTF	TGTGCCAGCAGCATCACGGGACAGATGATCTATGGCTACACCTTC
TRBV6-2/TRBV6-3	TRBJ1-5	TRBD1	NA	CASSVFGQGGNQPQHF	TGTGCCAGCAGTGTCTTCGGGCAGGGGGGCAATCAGCCCCAGCATTTT
TRBV2	TRBJ1-4	NA	NA	CASSAQGGNEKLFF	TGTGCCAGCAGTGCGCAGGGAGGCAATGAAAAACTGTTTTTT
TRBV5-8	TRBJ1-5	NA	NA	CASSLWDLSVKPQHF	TGTGCCAGCAGCTTGTGGGACCTCTCCGTGAAGCCCCAGCATTTT
TRBV10-1	TRBJ1-2	TRBD1	NA	CASSQRQGYGYTF	TGCGCCAGCAGTCAAAGACAGGGGTATGGCTACACCTTC
TRBV5-4	TRBJ1-2	NA	NA	CASSPNLQESYGYTF	TGTGCCAGCAGCCCAAACCTACAGGAAAGCTATGGCTACACCTTC
TRBV7-8	TRBJ2-5	NA	NA	CASSLDRTVAETQYF	TGTGCCAGCAGCTTAGACCGGACCGTCGCAGAGACCCAGTACTTC
TRBV4-1	TRBJ2-1	NA	NA	CASSQDPWVNEQFF	TGCGCCAGCAGCCAAGATCCCTGGGTTAATGAGCAGTTCTTC
TRBV7-2	TRBJ1-5	NA	NA	CASSLEGISNQPQHF	TGTGCCAGCAGCTTAGAGGGGATAAGCAATCAGCCCCAGCATTTT
TRBV6-5	TRBJ2-7	NA	NA	CASSIEPSYEQYF	TGTGCCAGCAGTATAGAACCGTCCTACGAGCAGTACTTC
TRBV7-9	TRBJ2-5	TRBD2	NA	CASSSQLGPSGRTIETQYF	TGTGCCAGCAGCTCTCAATTGGGGCCTAGCGGGAGAACCATAGAGACCCAGTACTTC
TRBV6-1	TRBJ2-1	TRBD2	NA	CASSERVAGFYNEQFF	TGTGCCAGCAGTGAAAGGGTAGCGGGGTTCTACAATGAGCAGTTCTTC
TRBV6-1	TRBJ1-2	NA	NA	CASSDPGGSNYGYTF	TGTGCCAGCAGTGACCCCGGGGGAAGTAACTATGGCTACACCTTC
TRBV19	TRBJ1-5	NA	once	CASSIEGKPQHF	TGTGCCAGTAGTATAGAGGGTAAGCCCCAGCATTTT
TRBV6-6	TRBJ1-1	TRBD1	NA	CASSRGQVLRTEAFF	TGTGCCAGCAGTCGGGGACAGGTTTTGCGCACTGAAGCTTTCTTT
TRBV28	TRBJ1-6	NA	once	CASSLALTGTLSSPLHF	TGTGCCAGCAGTTTAGCACTCACGGGGACTCTGAGTTCACCCCTCCACTTT
TRBV10-2	TRBJ2-7	TRBD2	few	CASSVSGEPAYEQYF	TGCGCCAGCAGTGTAAGCGGGGAGCCCGCCTACGAGCAGTACTTC
TRBV27	TRBJ1-1	NA	NA	CASSLLEGSTEAFF	TGTGCCAGCAGTTTATTGGAGGGGAGCACTGAAGCTTTCTTT
TRBV6-1	TRBJ2-1	TRBD2	NA	CASSEPSGGDEQFF	TGTGCCAGCAGTGAACCTAGCGGGGGGGATGAGCAGTTCTTC
TRBV28	TRBJ1-6	TRBD1	NA	CASSSPPGTGGFYNSPLHF	TGTGCCAGCAGTTCACCCCCCGGGACAGGGGGCTTCTATAATTCACCCCTCCACTTT
TRBV7-8	TRBJ2-7	NA	NA	CASSLGDSLYEQYF	TGTGCCAGCAGCTTAGGTGATAGTCTCTACGAGCAGTACTTC
TRBV6-2/TRBV6-3	TRBJ2-7	TRBD1	few	CASSSTGVAYEQYF	TGTGCCAGCAGTTCGACAGGGGTGGCGTACGAGCAGTACTTC
TRBV12-3/TRBV12-4	TRBJ2-4	NA	NA	CASRHLFKNIQYF	TGTGCCAGCAGACACCTATTCAAAAACATTCAGTACTTC
TRBV6-4	TRBJ2-1	TRBD1	NA	CASSLSRTGNNNEQFF	TGTGCCAGCAGCCTATCCCGGACAGGGAACAACAATGAGCAGTTCTTC